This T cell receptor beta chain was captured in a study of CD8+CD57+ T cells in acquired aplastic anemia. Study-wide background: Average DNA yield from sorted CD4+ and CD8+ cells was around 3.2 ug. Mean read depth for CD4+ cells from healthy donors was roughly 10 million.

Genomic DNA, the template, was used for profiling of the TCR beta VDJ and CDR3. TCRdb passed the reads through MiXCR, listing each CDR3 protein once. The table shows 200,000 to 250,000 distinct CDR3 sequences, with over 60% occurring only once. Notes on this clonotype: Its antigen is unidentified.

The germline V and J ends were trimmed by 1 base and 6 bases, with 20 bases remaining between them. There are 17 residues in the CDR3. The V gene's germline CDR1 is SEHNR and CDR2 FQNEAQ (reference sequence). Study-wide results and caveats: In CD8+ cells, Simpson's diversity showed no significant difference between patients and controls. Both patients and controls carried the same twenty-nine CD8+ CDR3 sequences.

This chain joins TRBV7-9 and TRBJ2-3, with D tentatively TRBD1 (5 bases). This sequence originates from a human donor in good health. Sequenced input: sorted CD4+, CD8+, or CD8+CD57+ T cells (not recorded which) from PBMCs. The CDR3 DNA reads TGTGCCAGCAGCTTAGATTCGAGGACAATTGGGGCTGATACGCAGTATTTT. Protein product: CASSLDSRTIGADTQYF.